This passage covers 9 T cell receptor beta chains from one sample sequenced in a study of glioma-infiltrating T cells. Amplification of TCR alpha and beta CDR3 regions from RNA used iRepertoire nested multiplex PCR. TCRdb re-called the multiplex PCR reads with MiXCR, one entry per CDR3 protein. Here the sample spans more than 100,000 distinct CDR3 sequences, about 30% being singletons. Sample: glioma tissue, nonneoplastic brain tissue, or PBMCs (not recorded which). The receptors shown here come from a human donor with low-grade glioma or glioblastoma, undergoing nonglioma brain surgery, or in good health (not recorded which).

The V call is TRBV12-3 or TRBV12-4, the J call TRBJ1-1, with D possibly TRBD1 on 6 matching bases. This CDR3 region has 14 residues. V was clipped by 8 bases and J by 7 bases, with 20 bases between them. In nucleotides, the CDR3 is TGTGCCAGCGGGCAAAGCGAACGGACAGTTGAAGCTTTCTTT. Its translation: CASGQSERTVEAFF.

This clonotype came up many times. The rearrangement uses TRBV24-1 and TRBJ1-2; 8 nucleotides line up with TRBD1. This CDR3 has 12 residues. V gave up 3 bases and J gave up 8 bases; unmatched junction bases: 1. Germline V gene data show CDR1 as KGHDR and CDR2 as SFDVKD. This CDR3 is CATSDGTGGYTF. CDR3 DNA sequence: TGTGCCACCAGTGATGGGACAGGCGGCTACACCTTC.

The rearrangement joins TRBV7-8 to TRBJ1-1; 7 nucleotides align to TRBD1. CDR1 SGHVS and CDR2 FQNEAQ come from the germline V gene. V lost 2 bases and J lost 9; bases outside the gene matches: 3. The CDR3 has 12 residues. The CDR3 region is CASSLKGGKAFF. As DNA, the CDR3 is TGTGCCAGCAGCTTAAAAGGGGGCAAAGCTTTCTTT. Supplemented by reference TRBV7-8 and TRBJ1-1, the full variable domain reads GAGVSQSPRYKVAKRGQDVALRCDPISGHVSLFWYQQALGQGPEFLTYFQNEAQLDKSGLPSDRFFAERPEGSVSTLKIQRTQQEDSAVYLCASSLKGGKAFFGQGTRLTVV.

This clonotype turned up a few times. The junction departs from germline at one end; a sequencing error may be responsible. The CDR3 DNA follows: TGCGCCAGCAGCCATGGCAATGGGGTATCTAATGAAAGACTGTTTTTT. It codes for CASSHGNGVSNERLFF. The chain recombines TRBV4-3 with TRBJ1-4; unclear D gene. The V gene's germline CDR1 is LGHNA and CDR2 YSLEER. The CDR3 runs 16 residues.

This clonotype was detected a few times. CDR3 loop: CASSYSAEGSNQPQHF. The CDR3 bases are TGTGCCAGCAGTTACTCAGCCGAGGGAAGCAATCAGCCCCAGCATTTT. The V call is TRBV6-6, the J call TRBJ1-5; D call uncertain. This CDR3 comprises 16 residues. CDR1 and CDR2 from the germline V gene are MNHNY and SVGAGI (reference sequence). V gave up 0 bases and J gave up 1 base, with 10 bases separating them.

This clonotype was picked up many times. The CDR3 is CASGLGGPAYEQYF. CDR3 bases: TGTGCCAGCGGCTTAGGGGGGCCAGCCTACGAGCAGTACTTC. J is TRBJ2-7 and V is TRBV6-1; D could derive from TRBD1 or TRBD2 (6 bases each). Germline lookup yields CDR1 MNHNS and CDR2 SASEGT. Trimming cost V 8 bases and J 2 bases, with 16 bases left between them. The CDR3 is 14 residues long.

This clonotype was seen more than once but under ten times. The CDR3: CASSQQGAGGEQYF. The CDR3, as DNA: TGTGCCAGCAGCCAACAGGGGGCGGGGGGCGAGCAGTACTTC. The V gene is TRBV11-2, the J gene TRBJ2-7; D may be TRBD1 (9 bases). Germline V lookup: CDR1 SGHAT, CDR2 FQNNGV. This CDR3 comprises 14 residues. V was clipped by 5 bases and J by 6 bases, with 17 bases between them.

The V call is TRBV5-1, the J call TRBJ2-3, with TRBD1 as a possible D gene (6 bases). Germline V gene lookup returns CDR1 SGHRS and CDR2 YFSETQ. The CDR3 spans 15 residues. V was shortened by 1 base and J by 7 bases, with 16 bases between the two germline ends. The CDR3 here is CASSLPGTWTHTQYF. The CDR3 coding sequence is TGCGCCAGCAGCTTGCCCGGGACATGGACACATACGCAGTATTTT.

In nucleotides, the CDR3 is TGTGCCAGCACCTTATTGGGGCCTGACTCAGATACGCAGTATTTT. Protein product: CASTLLGPDSDTQYF. The chain uses TRBV9 and TRBJ2-3; tentative D call: TRBD1 (5 bases). Germline CDR1 is SGDLS and CDR2 is YYNGEE. V shed 6 bases and J shed 4 bases, with 18 bases lying between them. The CDR3 is 15 residues long.